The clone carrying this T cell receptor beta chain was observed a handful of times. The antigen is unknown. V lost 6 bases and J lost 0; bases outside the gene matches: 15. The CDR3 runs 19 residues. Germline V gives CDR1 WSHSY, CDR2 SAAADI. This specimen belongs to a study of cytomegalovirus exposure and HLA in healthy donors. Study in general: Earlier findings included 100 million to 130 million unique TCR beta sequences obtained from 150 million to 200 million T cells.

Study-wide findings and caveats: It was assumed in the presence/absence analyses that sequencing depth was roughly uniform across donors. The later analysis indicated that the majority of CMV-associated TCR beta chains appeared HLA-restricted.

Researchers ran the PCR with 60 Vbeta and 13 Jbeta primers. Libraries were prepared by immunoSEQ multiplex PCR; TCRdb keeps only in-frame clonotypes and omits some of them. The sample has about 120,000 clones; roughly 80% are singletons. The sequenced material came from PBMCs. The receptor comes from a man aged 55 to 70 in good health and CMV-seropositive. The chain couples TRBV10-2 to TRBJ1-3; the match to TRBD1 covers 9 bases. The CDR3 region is CASRPPPGQGSYSGNTIYF. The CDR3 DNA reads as TGCGCCAGCAGACCCCCTCCGGGACAGGGTTCTTACTCTGGAAACACCATATATTTT.